What follows describes a single T cell receptor beta chain. Its specificity is unknown. The sample originates from a study of shared clonotypes between healthy human individuals. In the study overall: With ages of 18 to 49, the donors were a couple of women and three men.

General study results and limits: There were few donors, and this limited the genetic and exposure-history diversity represented. Despite large depth, sorted-subset datasets appeared incompletely sequenced.

The repertoire was sequenced with immunoSEQ multiplex PCR; TCRdb's copy has only in-frame clones and lacks some. The table has about 1.1 million clones, around 78% seen once. There are 15 residues in the CDR3. V lost 3 bases to trimming and J lost 4 bases, with 13 bases between them. Germline V gene data show CDR1 as MNHNS and CDR2 as SASEGT. The V gene is TRBV6-1, the J gene TRBJ1-5; D remains ambiguous. The receptor was isolated from a man younger than 35 in good health. Some clones in this sample may be carry-over from other donors' samples. Source material: memory CD4+ T cells from PBMCs. The subset here: CD45RA-negative fraction. In DNA, the CDR3 is TGTGCCAGCAGTGAGAACCTATGGGGAAATCAGCCCCAGCATTTT. Translating it yields CASSENLWGNQPQHF.